These T cell receptor beta chains were read from a single sample in a study of blood T cells in healthy people across ages. TCRdb processed the 5' RACE reads anew with MiXCR; each CDR3 protein has one entry. This sample has around 1,700,000 distinct CDR3 sequences, with roughly 30% found just once. The sequencing sample was made of blood. The source of these receptors is a woman between 25 and 40 years old in good health. The CDR3 runs from the conserved cysteine through the conserved F or W. Each record gives: D gene, V gene, J gene, clone size, CDR3 protein, CDR3 DNA. D genes are given only for firm matches. Size is omitted from some rows. Given values are once, few, many or a class for expanded clones.

d_call: TRBD2
v_call: TRBV20-1
j_call: TRBJ2-5
clone_size: many
cdr3_aa: CSADTRESETQYF
cdr3_nt: TGCAGTGCTGACACGCGGGAGTCTGAGACCCAGTACTTC

d_call: TRBD2
v_call: TRBV11-2
j_call: TRBJ2-5
clone_size: many
cdr3_aa: CASSGGLAGGQETQYF
cdr3_nt: TGTGCCAGCAGCGGAGGACTAGCGGGTGGACAAGAGACCCAGTACTTC

d_call: TRBD1
v_call: TRBV7-3
j_call: TRBJ2-5
clone_size: many
cdr3_aa: CASSLPSDRVGETQYF
cdr3_nt: TGTGCCAGCAGCTTACCCTCCGACAGGGTCGGCGAGACCCAGTACTTC

d_call: TRBD1
v_call: TRBV7-9
j_call: TRBJ1-3
clone_size: .
cdr3_aa: CASSTLTGGGNTIYF
cdr3_nt: TGTGCCAGCAGCACCCTGACAGGGGGAGGAAACACCATATATTTT

d_call: .
v_call: TRBV5-1
j_call: TRBJ2-7
clone_size: many
cdr3_aa: CASSLLGGPHEQYF
cdr3_nt: TGCGCCAGCAGCCTCCTCGGGGGGCCTCACGAGCAGTACTTC

d_call: .
v_call: TRBV29-1
j_call: TRBJ1-2
clone_size: few
cdr3_aa: CSVVTFDSPNYGYTF
cdr3_nt: TGCAGCGTTGTAACTTTCGACAGTCCTAACTATGGCTACACCTTC

d_call: TRBD1
v_call: TRBV28
j_call: TRBJ2-5
clone_size: .
cdr3_aa: CASRAWTGGVRVTQYF
cdr3_nt: TGTGCCAGTAGGGCCTGGACAGGGGGGGTCCGGGTGACCCAGTACTTC

d_call: TRBD1
v_call: TRBV6-5
j_call: TRBJ1-2
clone_size: .
cdr3_aa: CASSSGTGGKGGYTF
cdr3_nt: TGTGCCAGCAGTTCCGGGACAGGGGGCAAAGGTGGCTACACCTTC

d_call: .
v_call: TRBV6-2/TRBV6-3
j_call: TRBJ2-7
clone_size: few
cdr3_aa: CASSYVGGGYEQYF
cdr3_nt: TGTGCCAGCAGTTACGTAGGGGGAGGCTACGAGCAGTACTTC

d_call: .
v_call: TRBV7-9
j_call: TRBJ2-1
clone_size: .
cdr3_aa: CASSLVGNLNEQFF
cdr3_nt: TGTGCCAGCAGCTTGGTCGGGAACCTTAATGAGCAGTTCTTC

d_call: .
v_call: TRBV7-3
j_call: TRBJ2-3
clone_size: .
cdr3_aa: CASSLNTETQYF
cdr3_nt: TGTGCCAGCAGTCTTAACACCGAGACGCAGTATTTT

d_call: .
v_call: TRBV4-1
j_call: TRBJ2-2
clone_size: .
cdr3_aa: CASSQGVHDANTGELFF
cdr3_nt: TGCGCCAGCAGCCAAGGAGTACACGACGCGAACACCGGGGAGCTGTTTTTT

d_call: .
v_call: TRBV2
j_call: TRBJ2-3
clone_size: .
cdr3_aa: CAGENGRPGDTQYF
cdr3_nt: TGTGCCGGCGAAAATGGACGGCCCGGAGATACGCAGTATTTT

d_call: .
v_call: TRBV5-5
j_call: TRBJ2-1
clone_size: .
cdr3_aa: CASSLGSFGPNEQFF
cdr3_nt: TGTGCCAGCAGCTTGGGAAGCTTCGGGCCCAATGAGCAGTTCTTC

d_call: .
v_call: TRBV7-9
j_call: TRBJ2-7
clone_size: .
cdr3_aa: CASSPEAGPPPYEQYF
cdr3_nt: TGTGCCAGCAGTCCCGAGGCAGGCCCCCCACCCTACGAGCAGTACTTC

d_call: .
v_call: TRBV7-3
j_call: TRBJ2-1
clone_size: few
cdr3_aa: CASSHVTGAEQFF
cdr3_nt: TGTGCCAGCAGCCATGTAACGGGTGCCGAGCAGTTCTTC

d_call: .
v_call: TRBV7-6
j_call: TRBJ1-1
clone_size: .
cdr3_aa: CASGQQNTEAFF
cdr3_nt: TGTGCCAGCGGACAGCAGAACACTGAAGCTTTCTTT

d_call: .
v_call: TRBV29-1
j_call: TRBJ2-3
clone_size: few
cdr3_aa: CSGEKASTDTQYF
cdr3_nt: TGCAGCGGGGAGAAAGCGAGTACGGATACGCAGTATTTT

d_call: TRBD1
v_call: TRBV29-1
j_call: TRBJ2-1
clone_size: many
cdr3_aa: CSVEGSPGQGYNEQFF
cdr3_nt: TGCAGCGTTGAAGGCTCCCCGGGACAGGGGTACAATGAGCAGTTCTTC

d_call: TRBD1
v_call: TRBV5-1
j_call: TRBJ2-7
clone_size: many
cdr3_aa: CASSPGTGIREQYF
cdr3_nt: TGCGCCAGCAGCCCTGGGACAGGGATCCGCGAGCAGTACTTC

d_call: .
v_call: TRBV7-9
j_call: TRBJ2-3
clone_size: .
cdr3_aa: CASSLGRKGTDTQYF
cdr3_nt: TGTGCCAGCAGCTTGGGCCGTAAGGGCACAGATACGCAGTATTTT

d_call: TRBD1
v_call: TRBV12-3/TRBV12-4
j_call: TRBJ1-6
clone_size: .
cdr3_aa: CASTGQGRNSPLHF
cdr3_nt: TGTGCCAGCACCGGACAGGGGAGGAATTCACCCCTCCACTTT

d_call: .
v_call: TRBV7-2
j_call: TRBJ2-3
clone_size: few
cdr3_aa: CASSLPPGGADTQYF
cdr3_nt: TGTGCCAGCAGCTTACCCCCGGGGGGCGCAGATACGCAGTATTTT

d_call: .
v_call: TRBV12-3/TRBV12-4
j_call: TRBJ2-3
clone_size: .
cdr3_aa: CASSFHRVSTDAQYF
cdr3_nt: TGTGCCAGCAGTTTCCATAGGGTGAGCACAGATGCGCAGTATTTT

d_call: .
v_call: TRBV10-3
j_call: TRBJ1-3
clone_size: .
cdr3_aa: CAISESDRRSGNTIYF
cdr3_nt: TGTGCCATCAGTGAATCCGACAGGCGCTCTGGAAACACCATATATTTT

d_call: .
v_call: TRBV7-2
j_call: TRBJ2-3
clone_size: many
cdr3_aa: CASSLERSTDTQYF
cdr3_nt: TGCGCCAGCAGCTTGGAGCGGAGCACAGATACGCAGTATTTT

d_call: TRBD2
v_call: TRBV12-3/TRBV12-4
j_call: TRBJ2-3
clone_size: few
cdr3_aa: CASSETSGVRDTQYF
cdr3_nt: TGTGCCAGCAGCGAGACTAGCGGGGTTCGTGATACGCAGTATTTT

d_call: .
v_call: TRBV2
j_call: TRBJ2-7
clone_size: few
cdr3_aa: CASSSDSARQETQYF
cdr3_nt: TGTGCCAGCAGCTCTGACAGTGCGAGGCAAGAGACTCAGTACTTC

d_call: TRBD1
v_call: TRBV20-1
j_call: TRBJ1-1
clone_size: .
cdr3_aa: CSATTVRTGTEAFF
cdr3_nt: TGCAGTGCCACTACCGTAAGGACAGGCACTGAAGCTTTCTTT

d_call: .
v_call: TRBV7-2
j_call: TRBJ2-4
clone_size: many
cdr3_aa: CASSPPSRSIQYF
cdr3_nt: TGTGCCAGCAGCCCGCCCTCTCGGTCAATTCAGTACTTC

d_call: .
v_call: TRBV15
j_call: TRBJ1-2
clone_size: many
cdr3_aa: CATSIIGGYGYTF
cdr3_nt: TGTGCCACCAGCATTATCGGGGGCTATGGCTACACCTTC

d_call: TRBD1
v_call: TRBV7-6
j_call: TRBJ2-5
clone_size: few
cdr3_aa: CASSLEGTGLVMAETQYF
cdr3_nt: TGTGCCAGCAGCTTAGAAGGGACAGGGCTGGTTATGGCGGAGACCCAGTACTTC

d_call: .
v_call: TRBV28
j_call: TRBJ2-5
clone_size: many
cdr3_aa: CASESMGGRGTQYF
cdr3_nt: TGTGCCAGCGAAAGCATGGGGGGGCGGGGGACCCAGTACTTC

d_call: .
v_call: TRBV12-3/TRBV12-4
j_call: TRBJ2-7
clone_size: many
cdr3_aa: CASSLGPGQYEQYF
cdr3_nt: TGTGCCAGCAGCTTAGGGCCAGGGCAGTACGAGCAGTACTTC

d_call: .
v_call: TRBV7-9
j_call: TRBJ2-5
clone_size: .
cdr3_aa: CASSPISPGYQETQYF
cdr3_nt: TGTGCCAGCAGCCCCATATCGCCGGGGTACCAAGAGACCCAGTACTTC

d_call: .
v_call: TRBV2
j_call: TRBJ2-2
clone_size: few
cdr3_aa: CASSETPLAGELFF
cdr3_nt: TGTGCCAGCAGTGAAACCCCACTGGCCGGGGAGCTGTTTTTT

d_call: .
v_call: TRBV7-2
j_call: TRBJ2-1
clone_size: few
cdr3_aa: CASSLDTSRSSYNEQFF
cdr3_nt: TGTGCCAGCAGCTTAGATACCTCACGAAGCTCCTACAATGAGCAGTTCTTC

d_call: TRBD1
v_call: TRBV5-1
j_call: TRBJ2-7
clone_size: few
cdr3_aa: CASSLAVTGGQSYEQYF
cdr3_nt: TGCGCCAGCAGCTTGGCCGTGACAGGGGGCCAATCCTACGAGCAGTACTTC

d_call: TRBD2
v_call: TRBV27
j_call: TRBJ2-1
clone_size: once
cdr3_aa: CASSLTSGYNEQVF
cdr3_nt: TGTGCCAGCAGTTTAACTAGCGGCTACAATGAGCAGGTCTTC

d_call: TRBD1
v_call: TRBV20-1
j_call: TRBJ2-7
clone_size: few
cdr3_aa: CSAPGQRYEQYF
cdr3_nt: TGCAGTGCCCCGGGACAGAGATACGAGCAGTACTTC

d_call: .
v_call: TRBV5-5
j_call: TRBJ1-3
clone_size: .
cdr3_aa: CASSLVSINTIYF
cdr3_nt: TGTGCCAGCAGCTTGGTCAGCATAAACACCATATATTTT

d_call: .
v_call: TRBV12-3/TRBV12-4
j_call: TRBJ1-2
clone_size: .
cdr3_aa: CASSREDVGRYTF
cdr3_nt: TGTGCCAGCAGTCGGGAGGACGTAGGACGCTACACCTTC

d_call: TRBD1
v_call: TRBV7-8
j_call: TRBJ1-4
clone_size: .
cdr3_aa: CASSLNRGRSEKLFF
cdr3_nt: TGTGCCAGCAGCTTAAACAGGGGCCGAAGCGAAAAACTGTTTTTT

d_call: TRBD2
v_call: TRBV11-2
j_call: TRBJ2-5
clone_size: once
cdr3_aa: CASSSRGTRGPQETQYF
cdr3_nt: TGTGCCAGCAGCTCAAGAGGGACTAGAGGTCCCCAAGAGACCCAGTACTTC

d_call: TRBD1
v_call: TRBV24-1
j_call: TRBJ2-5
clone_size: .
cdr3_aa: CATSDPGTGGGETQYF
cdr3_nt: TGTGCCACCAGTGATCCCGGGACAGGCGGAGGAGAGACCCAGTACTTC

d_call: .
v_call: TRBV7-2
j_call: TRBJ2-3
clone_size: few
cdr3_aa: CASSFQPPDTQYF
cdr3_nt: TGTGCCAGCAGTTTCCAGCCCCCAGATACGCAGTATTTT

d_call: TRBD2
v_call: TRBV3-1
j_call: TRBJ2-2
clone_size: once
cdr3_aa: CASSPGGRLAGGRTGELFF
cdr3_nt: TGTGCCAGCAGCCCAGGGGGGAGATTAGCGGGGGGAAGGACCGGGGAGCTGTTTTTT

d_call: TRBD2
v_call: TRBV6-6
j_call: TRBJ2-3
clone_size: .
cdr3_aa: CASRSQRGDTDTQYF
cdr3_nt: TGTGCCAGCAGGTCCCAGCGGGGGGACACAGATACGCAGTATTTT

d_call: .
v_call: TRBV13
j_call: TRBJ2-1
clone_size: .
cdr3_aa: CASEDRDRVGGNEQFF
cdr3_nt: TGTGCCAGCGAAGACCGTGACAGGGTGGGGGGCAATGAGCAGTTCTTC

d_call: TRBD2
v_call: TRBV28
j_call: TRBJ2-7
clone_size: .
cdr3_aa: CASSPLGRSGRIRAQYF
cdr3_nt: TGTGCCAGCAGTCCCCTAGGACGTAGCGGGAGGATTCGAGCCCAGTACTTC

d_call: .
v_call: TRBV9
j_call: TRBJ2-3
clone_size: many
cdr3_aa: CASSFQITDTQYF
cdr3_nt: TGTGCCAGCAGCTTCCAGATCACAGATACGCAGTATTTT

d_call: .
v_call: TRBV6-2/TRBV6-3
j_call: TRBJ2-7
clone_size: .
cdr3_aa: CASRTGLDEQYF
cdr3_nt: TGTGCCAGCAGAACAGGGCTGGACGAGCAGTACTTC

d_call: .
v_call: TRBV11-1
j_call: TRBJ2-4
clone_size: few
cdr3_aa: CASSNQGLGKNIQYF
cdr3_nt: TGTGCCAGCAGCAACCAGGGTCTGGGCAAAAACATTCAGTACTTC

d_call: .
v_call: TRBV7-2
j_call: TRBJ2-6
clone_size: .
cdr3_aa: CASSLARLSSGANVLTF
cdr3_nt: TGTGCCAGCAGCTTAGCGCGGCTGAGCTCTGGGGCCAACGTCCTGACTTTC

d_call: .
v_call: TRBV27
j_call: TRBJ1-2
clone_size: .
cdr3_aa: CASWGGDYGYTF
cdr3_nt: TGTGCCAGTTGGGGGGGGGACTATGGCTACACCTTC